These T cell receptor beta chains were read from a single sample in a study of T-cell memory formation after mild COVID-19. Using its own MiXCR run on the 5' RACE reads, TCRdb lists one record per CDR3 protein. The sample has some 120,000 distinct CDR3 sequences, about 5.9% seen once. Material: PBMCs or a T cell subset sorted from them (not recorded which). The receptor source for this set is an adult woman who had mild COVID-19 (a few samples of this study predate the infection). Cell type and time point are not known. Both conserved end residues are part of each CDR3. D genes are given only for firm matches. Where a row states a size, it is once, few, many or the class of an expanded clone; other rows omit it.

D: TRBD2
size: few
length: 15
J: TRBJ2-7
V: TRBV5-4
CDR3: CASSPFGAGGYEQYF
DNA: TGTGCCAGCAGCCCCTTCGGTGCGGGAGGCTACGAGCAGTACTTC

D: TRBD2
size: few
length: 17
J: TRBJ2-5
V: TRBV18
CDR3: CASSQGRATSGQETQYF
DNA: TGTGCCAGCTCACAGGGAAGAGCGACTAGCGGCCAAGAGACCCAGTACTTC

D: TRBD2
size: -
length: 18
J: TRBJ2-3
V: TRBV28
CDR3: CASSFPLAGGIKSDTQYF
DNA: TGTGCCAGCAGTTTCCCACTAGCGGGAGGGATCAAATCAGATACGCAGTATTTT

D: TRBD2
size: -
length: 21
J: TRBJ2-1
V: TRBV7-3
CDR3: CASSSRGSGTSAPSSYNEQFF
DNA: TGTGCCAGCAGCTCAAGGGGCTCCGGGACTAGCGCTCCGAGCTCCTACAATGAGCAGTTCTTC

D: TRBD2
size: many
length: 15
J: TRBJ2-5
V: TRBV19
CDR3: CASSSTSGIQETQYF
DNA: TGTGCCAGTAGTTCGACTAGCGGGATACAAGAGACCCAGTACTTC

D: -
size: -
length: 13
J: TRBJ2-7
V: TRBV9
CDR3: CASSPGDSYEQYF
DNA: TGTGCCAGCTCCCCGGGGGACTCCTACGAGCAGTACTTC

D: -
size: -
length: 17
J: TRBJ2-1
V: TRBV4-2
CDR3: CASSQGRVGSSYNEQFF
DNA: TGTGCCAGCAGCCAAGGAAGGGTGGGGAGCTCCTACAATGAGCAGTTCTTC

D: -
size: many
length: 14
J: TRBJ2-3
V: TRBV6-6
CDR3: CASRTSGGTDTQYF
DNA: TGTGCCAGCAGAACCAGCGGAGGGACAGATACGCAGTATTTT

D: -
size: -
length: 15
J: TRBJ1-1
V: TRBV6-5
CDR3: CASSYFPTMNTEAFF
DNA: TGTGCCAGCAGTTATTTCCCAACCATGAACACTGAAGCTTTCTTT

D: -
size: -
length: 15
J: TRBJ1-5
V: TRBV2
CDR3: CASTLGQDENQPQHF
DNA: TGTGCCAGCACCCTCGGGCAGGACGAGAATCAGCCCCAGCATTTT

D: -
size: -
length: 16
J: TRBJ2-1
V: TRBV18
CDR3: CASSPPFVASYNEQFF
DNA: TGTGCCAGCTCACCTCCCTTCGTAGCCTCCTACAATGAGCAGTTCTTC

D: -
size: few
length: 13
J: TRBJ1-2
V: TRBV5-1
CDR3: CASSVGTVYGYTF
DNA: TGCGCCAGCAGCGTAGGGACGGTCTATGGCTACACCTTC

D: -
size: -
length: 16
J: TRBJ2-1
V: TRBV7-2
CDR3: CASSLGVGTQYNEQFF
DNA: TGTGCCAGCAGCTTAGGAGTCGGTACACAGTACAATGAGCAGTTCTTC

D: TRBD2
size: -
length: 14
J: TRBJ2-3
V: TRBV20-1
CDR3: CSGVVAGGSDTQYF
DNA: TGCAGTGGGGTGGTAGCGGGGGGGTCAGATACGCAGTATTTT

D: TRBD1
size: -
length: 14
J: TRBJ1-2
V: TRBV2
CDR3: CASSGRQGTYGYTF
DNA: TGTGCCAGCAGTGGGAGACAGGGTACCTATGGCTACACCTTC

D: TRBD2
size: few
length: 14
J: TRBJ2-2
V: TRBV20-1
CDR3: CSASGGSSTGELFF
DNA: TGCAGTGCTAGTGGCGGGAGTAGCACCGGGGAGCTGTTTTTT

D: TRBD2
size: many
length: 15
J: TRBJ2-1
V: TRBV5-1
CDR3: CASSLGTSGQNEQFF
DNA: TGCGCCAGCAGCTTAGGGACTAGCGGCCAGAATGAGCAGTTCTTC

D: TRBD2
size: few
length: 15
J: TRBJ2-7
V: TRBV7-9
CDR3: CASSRPLAGAYEQYF
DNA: TGTGCCAGCAGCCGTCCTCTAGCGGGAGCCTACGAGCAGTACTTC

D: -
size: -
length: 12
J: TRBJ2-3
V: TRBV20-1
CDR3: CSARQGSDTQYF
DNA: TGCAGTGCTAGACAGGGTTCAGATACGCAGTATTTT

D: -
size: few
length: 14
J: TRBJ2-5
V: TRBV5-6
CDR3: CASSTLGGRETQYF
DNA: TGTGCCAGCAGCACCCTTGGGGGGCGGGAGACCCAGTACTTC

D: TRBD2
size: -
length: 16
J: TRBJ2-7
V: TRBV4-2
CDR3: CASSQVATSGNYEQYF
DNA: TGTGCCAGCAGCCAAGTAGCGACTAGCGGGAACTACGAGCAGTACTTC

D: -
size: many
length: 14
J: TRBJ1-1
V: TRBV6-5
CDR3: CASSYSGGKTEAFF
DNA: TGTGCCAGCAGTTACTCGGGGGGGAAGACTGAAGCTTTCTTT

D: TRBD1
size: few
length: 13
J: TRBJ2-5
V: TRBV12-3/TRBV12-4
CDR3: CASRGQIQETQYF
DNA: TGTGCCAGCAGGGGACAGATACAAGAGACCCAGTACTTC

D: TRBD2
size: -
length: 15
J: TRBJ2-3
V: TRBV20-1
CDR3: CSAGGTSGMPDTQYF
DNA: TGCAGTGCTGGTGGGACTAGCGGAATGCCAGATACGCAGTATTTT

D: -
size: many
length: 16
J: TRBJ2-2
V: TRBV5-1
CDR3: CASSPSHGTNTGELFF
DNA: TGCGCCAGCAGCCCATCCCACGGGACCAACACCGGGGAGCTGTTTTTT

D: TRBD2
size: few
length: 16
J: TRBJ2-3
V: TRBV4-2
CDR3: CASSQELAGLTDTQYF
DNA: TGTGCCAGCAGCCAAGAACTAGCGGGACTCACAGATACGCAGTATTTT

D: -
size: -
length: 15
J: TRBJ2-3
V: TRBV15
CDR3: CATSMPGPGALTQYF
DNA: TGTGCCACCAGCATGCCCGGGCCCGGGGCCCTCACGCAGTATTTT

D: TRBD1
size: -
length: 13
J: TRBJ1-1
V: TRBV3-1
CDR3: CASSPTGSAEAFF
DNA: TGTGCCAGCAGCCCGACAGGGAGCGCTGAAGCTTTCTTT

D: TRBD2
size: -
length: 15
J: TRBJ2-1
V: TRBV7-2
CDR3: CASSYSGGAGNEQFF
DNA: TGTGCCAGCAGCTACAGCGGGGGGGCGGGCAATGAGCAGTTCTTC

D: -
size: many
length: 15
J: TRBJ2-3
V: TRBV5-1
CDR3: CASSLAARQFDTQYF
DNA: TGCGCCAGCAGCTTGGCCGCGAGGCAGTTCGATACGCAGTATTTT

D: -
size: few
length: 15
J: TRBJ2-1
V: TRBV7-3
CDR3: CASSLRGAGFNEQFF
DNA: TGTGCCAGCAGCTTAAGAGGGGCAGGGTTCAATGAGCAGTTCTTC

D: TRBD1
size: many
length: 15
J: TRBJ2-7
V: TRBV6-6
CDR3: CASSVTPGQLYEQYF
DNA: TGTGCCAGCAGTGTAACTCCGGGACAGCTTTACGAGCAGTACTTC

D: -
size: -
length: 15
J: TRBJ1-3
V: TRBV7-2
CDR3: CASSSDTWWGNTIYF
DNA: TGTGCCAGCAGCTCGGACACCTGGTGGGGAAACACCATATATTTT

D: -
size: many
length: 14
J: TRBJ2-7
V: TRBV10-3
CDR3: CAIRYRDSAIEQYF
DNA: TGTGCCATCAGATACCGGGACTCCGCGATCGAGCAGTACTTC

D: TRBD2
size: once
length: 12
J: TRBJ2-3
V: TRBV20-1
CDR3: CSEAGLTDTQYF
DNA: TGCAGTGAAGCGGGACTCACAGATACGCAGTATTTT

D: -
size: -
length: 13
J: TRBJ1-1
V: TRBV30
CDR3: CAWSATVNTEAFF
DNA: TGTGCCTGGTCGGCGACGGTGAACACTGAAGCTTTCTTT

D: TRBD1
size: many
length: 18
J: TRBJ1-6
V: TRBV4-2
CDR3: CASSPDRVIAVVKSPLHF
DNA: TGTGCCAGCAGCCCGGACAGGGTAATTGCTGTGGTAAAATCACCCCTCCACTTT

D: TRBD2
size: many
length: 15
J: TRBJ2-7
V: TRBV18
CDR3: CASSPGTSGSYEQYF
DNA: TGTGCCAGCAGTCCGGGGACTAGCGGATCCTACGAGCAGTACTTC

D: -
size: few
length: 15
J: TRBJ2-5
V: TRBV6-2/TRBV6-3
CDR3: CASSYSRRGEETQYF
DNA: TGTGCCAGCAGTTACAGTCGCAGGGGAGAAGAGACCCAGTACTTC

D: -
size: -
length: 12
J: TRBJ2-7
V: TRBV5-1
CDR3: CASRDIDYEQYF
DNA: TGCGCCAGCCGCGACATAGACTACGAGCAGTACTTC

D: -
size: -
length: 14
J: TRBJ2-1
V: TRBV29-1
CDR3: CSVEEAGAGNEQFF
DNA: TGCAGCGTTGAAGAGGCAGGGGCTGGAAATGAGCAGTTCTTC

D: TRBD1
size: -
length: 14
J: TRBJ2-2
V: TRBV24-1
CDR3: CATRGQGPTGELFF
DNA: TGTGCCACCAGGGGACAGGGTCCCACCGGGGAGCTGTTTTTT

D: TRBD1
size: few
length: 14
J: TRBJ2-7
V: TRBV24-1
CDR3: CATSMGAGQAEQYF
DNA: TGTGCCACCAGTATGGGGGCGGGACAGGCCGAGCAGTACTTC

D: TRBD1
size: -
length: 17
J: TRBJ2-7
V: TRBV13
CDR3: CASSLRPGQGADHEQYF
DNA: TGTGCCAGCAGCTTAAGACCAGGACAGGGGGCGGACCACGAGCAGTACTTC